The T cell receptor beta chain under discussion was sequenced for a study of CD8+CD57+ T cells in acquired aplastic anemia. Overall study: Average CD4+ read depth in healthy donors was around 9.9 million reads. Study-wide results and limits: Statistical testing detected no significant gap in CD8+ Simpson's diversity between patients and controls.

Details on this clonotype: Its antigen is undetermined.

Per germline, CDR1 SGHNT and CDR2 YENEEA. Trimming removed 6 bases at V and 5 bases at J, with 11 bases between. The CDR3 spans 13 residues. The use of genomic DNA as template underpinned the TCR beta VDJ and CDR3 profiling. TCRdb itself ran the reads through MiXCR, one entry per CDR3 protein. There are 100,000 to 150,000 distinct CDR3 sequences in the sample; 48% occur only once, and about 2.3% lies in the top ten. The receptor comes from a human donor in good health, serving as a control. The sample was sorted CD4+, CD8+, or CD8+CD57+ T cells (not recorded which) from PBMCs. This chain connects TRBV11-3 to TRBJ2-1; possibly TRBD2 for D (7 bases). Written as DNA, the CDR3 is TGTGCCAGCAGGGGGGGGGCCCACAATGAGCAGTTCTTC. Encoded protein: CASRGGAHNEQFF.